A single sample is the source of the 14 T cell receptor beta chains below, sequenced in a study of T cells in Graves' hyperthyroidism and ophthalmopathy. It was RNA transcripts that yielded the amplified TCR beta CDR3 regions. The primer set for the first-round RT-PCR of the TCR CDR3 was HTBI. TCRdb reprocessed the multiplex PCR reads via MiXCR and lists one record per CDR3 protein. The profile shows some 800,000 distinct CDR3 sequences, over 35% of them singletons. Material for sequencing was blood. These receptors all come from a man aged 18 to 35 with Graves' hyperthyroidism.

This clonotype was seen repeatedly, ten times or more. This chain joins TRBV20-1 and TRBJ1-6, with D perhaps TRBD1 (5 bases). The CDR3 has 13 residues. Trimming removed 1 base at V and 8 bases at J, with 9 bases between. CDR1 and CDR2 from the germline V gene are DFQATT and SNEGSKA (reference sequence). DNA of the CDR3: TGCAGTGCTAGAGGTAGGGGTTATTCACCCCTCCACTTT. Protein product: CSARGRGYSPLHF.

This chain uses TRBV20-1 with TRBJ1-1, with 7 bases aligning to TRBD1. This CDR3 is built from 13 residues. Germline lookup yields CDR1 DFQATT and CDR2 SNEGSKA (reference sequence). V was clipped by 6 bases and J by 4 bases; unmatched bases: 8. The CDR3 protein is CSARGPGGTEAFF. The CDR3 coding sequence is TGCAGTGCCAGGGGTCCAGGGGGCACTGAAGCTTTCTTT.

The chain is built from TRBV6-5 and TRBJ2-7; tentatively, D is TRBD2 (6 bases). This CDR3 comprises 17 residues. V shed 2 bases and J shed 5 bases, with 22 bases lying between them. Germline V lookup: CDR1 MNHEY, CDR2 SVGAGI. The CDR3 protein is CASSYALPGLPGDEQYF. The CDR3 DNA follows: TGTGCCAGCAGTTACGCCCTTCCCGGACTCCCGGGGGACGAGCAGTACTTC.

The chain joins TRBV2 to TRBJ1-2; 9 bases align to TRBD1. The CDR3 loop spans 13 amino acids. CDR1 SNHLY and CDR2 FYNNEI come from the germline V gene. J was trimmed by 8 bases and V by 5 bases; bases with no gene match: 6. Here the CDR3 reads CASSTPGTGGYTF. The CDR3 DNA follows: TGTGCCAGCAGTACTCCCGGGACAGGGGGCTACACCTTC.

This clonotype appeared a few times. The chain combines TRBV6-1 with TRBJ2-5; no firm D call. Looked up from germline, CDR1 is MNHNS and CDR2 is SASEGT. Trimming cost V 7 bases and J 1 base, with 10 bases left between them. The CDR3 totals 13 residues. CDR3 amino acids: CASKTMGQETQYF. The CDR3 region has the DNA TGTGCCAGCAAGACCATGGGCCAAGAGACCCAGTACTTC.

V and J are TRBV29-1 and TRBJ2-5, with 7 bases aligning to TRBD1. The V gene end was trimmed by 7 bases and the J gene end by 5 bases; junction bases not matched to a gene: 7. The CDR3 runs 12 residues. Germline loops: CDR1 SQVTM, CDR2 ANQGSEA. Here the CDR3 DNA reads TGCAGCGGTCGACAGGGATCGGAGACCCAGTACTTC. Translating it yields CSGRQGSETQYF.

This clonotype was seen at least ten times. This chain links TRBV2 with TRBJ1-6; 8 bases are a match to TRBD1. The ends lost 5 bases at V and 6 bases at J; junction bases unmatched: 6. The germline V gene encodes CDR1 SNHLY and CDR2 FYNNEI. The length of the CDR3 is 15 residues. The CDR3 DNA reads as TGTGCCAGCAGTCCCACAGGGGGTGGTAATTCACCCCTCCACTTT. Its protein is CASSPTGGGNSPLHF. Filled out from reference TRBV2 and TRBJ1-6, the complete variable domain reads EPEVTQTPSHQVTQMGQEVILRCVPISNHLYFYWYRQILGQKVEFLVSFYNNEISEKSEIFDDQFSVERPDGSNFTLKIRSTKLEDSAMYFCASSPTGGGNSPLHFGNGTRLTVT.

Turning to this clonotype: One end of the junction fails to match germline, which may point to a read error. The CDR3 here is CASSRASSEQYF. CDR3 coding DNA: TGTGCCAGCAGCCGAGCGTCCTCCGAGCAGTACTTC. The chain carries TRBV5-8 and TRBJ2-7; D call uncertain. Germline loops: CDR1 SGHTS, CDR2 YDEGEE. CDR3 length: 12 residues.

The gene calls are TRBV19 and TRBJ1-5; 7 bases map to TRBD1. CDR1 LNHDA and CDR2 SQIVND come from the germline V gene (reference sequence). V lost 7 bases and J lost 7; bases outside the gene matches: 10. This CDR3 spans 14 amino acids. The CDR3 spells CASNNRQGVQPQHF. In DNA form, the CDR3 reads TGTGCCAGTAATAATAGACAGGGTGTCCAGCCCCAGCATTTT.

The J gene is TRBJ1-3, the V gene TRBV2, with D uncertain. CDR3 size: 13 residues. Germline V gene data show CDR1 as SNHLY and CDR2 as FYNNEI. The V end was cut by 9 bases, the J end by 3 bases, with 12 bases between. In nucleotides, the CDR3 is TGTGCCAGTACCGCGGGATATGGAAACACCATATATTTT. Encoded protein: CASTAGYGNTIYF. The variable domain in full, with the rest retrieved from reference TRBV2 and TRBJ1-3, is EPEVTQTPSHQVTQMGQEVILRCVPISNHLYFYWYRQILGQKVEFLVSFYNNEISEKSEIFDDQFSVERPDGSNFTLKIRSTKLEDSAMYFCASTAGYGNTIYFGEGSWLTVV.

For this clonotype: With a much larger clone just one base away, this may be a read error. V gene TRBV10-3 combines with J gene TRBJ2-2; TRBD1 is a possible D gene (6 bases). This CDR3 has 16 residues. Germline V lookup: CDR1 ENHRY, CDR2 SYGVKD. The V end was cut by 3 bases, the J end by 6 bases, with 17 bases between. CDR3 amino acids: CAISDRDKIDAGELFF. For the CDR3, the DNA is TGTGCCATCAGTGATAGGGACAAGATTGACGCCGGGGAGCTGTTTTTT.

As to this clonotype: A read error may account for a junction end that differs from germline. The chain couples TRBV4-2 to TRBJ1-5; D might be TRBD1 (5 bases). Germline values: CDR1 LGHNA, CDR2 YNFKEQ. This CDR3 spans 15 amino acids. CDR3 sequence reads: CASSFAGLSNQPPHF. The CDR3 DNA reads TGTGCCAGCAGTTTCGCGGGACTTAGCAATCAGCCCCCGCATTTT.

For this clonotype: A much larger clonotype is one base distant, so this may be a read error. J is TRBJ1-1 and V is TRBV19; a possible D gene is TRBD1 (5 bases). This CDR3 is 13 amino acids long. Between the trimmed V and J ends, which lost 10 bases and 3 bases, there was a span of 15 bases. Germline V lookup: CDR1 LNHDA, CDR2 SQIVND (reference sequence). The CDR3 DNA reads TGTGCCAATCGACGGGAGGGGCACACTGAAGCTTTCTTT. Translating it yields CANRREGHTEAFF.

This clonotype was counted at least ten times. V and J are TRBV19 and TRBJ2-5, with D perhaps being TRBD1 or TRBD2 (5 bases each). This CDR3 contains 14 residues. Germline CDR1 is LNHDA and CDR2 is SQIVND (reference sequence). The germline V and J ends were trimmed by 3 bases and 7 bases, with 15 bases remaining between them. As DNA, the CDR3 is TGTGCCAGTAGTATCGTCGGGGCCTTTGTGACCCAGTACTTC. It is translated as CASSIVGAFVTQYF.